Given below is one T cell receptor beta chain in context. What it recognizes is unknown. Looked up from germline, CDR1 is MNHNS and CDR2 is SASEGT. The CDR3 length is 15 residues. V was shortened by 3 bases and J by 0 bases, with 6 bases between the two germline ends. This record belongs to a study of shared clonotypes between healthy human individuals. Study-wide results and limits: Sequencing depth was a factor that was expected to affect clonotype sharing among donors.

Healthy HIV-negative adults with no recent acute infections or vaccinations were recruited as donors. In replicate PCRs of unsorted PBMC, approximately 0.3 ug DNA, around 33,000 T cell genomes, was used. As handled by the study authors: ImmunoSEQ output held junction-only sequences without quality scores, so filtering differed. Profiled with immunoSEQ multiplex PCR; TCRdb holds only in-frame clones, not every one. Clonal size and the V and J genes are those of that table, whereas D and trimming came from the DNA. The data hold about 490,000 clones, with around 80% observed a single time. The sequenced sample consisted of PBMCs. The receptor was isolated from a woman between 40 and 55 years old in good health. Some clones in this sample may be carry-over from other donors' samples. The rearrangement uses TRBV6-1 and TRBJ2-6; TRBD2 is a possible D gene (6 bases). CDR3 nucleotide sequence: TGTGCCAGCAGTGACGGGAGCTCTGGGGCCAACGTCCTGACTTTC. Its translation is CASSDGSSGANVLTF.